A single sample is the source of the 26 T cell receptor beta chains below, sequenced in a study of cytomegalovirus exposure and HLA in healthy donors. 60 Vbeta and 13 Jbeta primers were used in PCR. Using immunoSEQ multiplex PCR, the repertoire was profiled, and TCRdb retains in-frame clones only, with some absent. This table has some 160,000 clones, 60% to 80% appearing once. The specimen was PBMCs. These receptors all stem from a male donor in good health and CMV-seronegative.

Points on this clone: The same CDR3 arises from other DNA sequences in this sample as well. The chain combines TRBV29-1 with TRBJ1-2; D is unresolved. V lost 3 bases, J lost 0 bases, and 5 bases lay in between. Germline V gene sequence: CDR1 SQVTM, CDR2 ANQGSEA. The CDR3 extends over 12 amino acids. As DNA, the CDR3 is TGCAGCGTTGAGCGGTCTAACTATGGCTACACCTTC. Translated, it gives CSVERSNYGYTF.

This clone was seen a few times. V usage is TRBV21-1 and J usage is TRBJ2-7; no check of the table's D call, TRBD2, against the DNA was made. TRBV21-1 has pseudogene status. CDR3 length equals 14 residues. CDR3 amino acids: CASSGLADTYEQYF. In DNA, the CDR3 is TGTGCCAGCAGTGGACTAGCGGACACCTACGAGCAGTACTTC.

This rearrangement joins TRBV14 to TRBJ2-5; 12 bases agree with TRBD2. Unmatched junction bases numbered 4, after V lost 3 bases and J lost 2 bases. Germline V CDR1 and CDR2: SGHDN, FVKESK. The CDR3 is 16 residues long. The CDR3 region has the DNA TGTGCCAGCAGCCAGGCGGGACTAGCGGGTCAAGAGACCCAGTACTTC. Translated, it gives CASSQAGLAGQETQYF. Based on the CDR3 plus reference TRBV14 and TRBJ2-5, the full variable domain is EAGVTQFPSHSVIEKGQTVTLRCDPISGHDNLYWYRRVMGKEIKFLLHFVKESKQDESGMPNNRFLAERTGGTYSTLKVQPAELEDSGVYFCASSQAGLAGQETQYFGPGTRLLVL.

The chain recombines TRBV6-6 with TRBJ2-5; TRBD1 matches 9 bases. With V trimmed by 2 bases and J by 2 bases, 6 bases remained unmatched. Per the germline V gene, CDR1 is MNHNY and CDR2 is SVGAGI (reference sequence). The CDR3 consists of 16 residues. CDR3 sequence: CASSYDRGVRQETQYF. The CDR3 DNA follows: TGTGCCAGCAGTTACGACAGGGGGGTCCGTCAAGAGACCCAGTACTTC.

This sequence joins TRBV25-1 and TRBJ2-3; possible D gene TRBD1, 5 bases. Germline CDR1 reads MGHDK; CDR2 reads SYGVNS. Trimming took off 4 bases at V and 5 bases at J, with 10 bases between the two ends. CDR3 length: 13 amino acids. As DNA, the CDR3 is TGTGCCAGCAGTGGGCAGGGAAGAGATACGCAGTATTTT. Its protein product is CASSGQGRDTQYF.

The rearrangement uses TRBV5-4 and TRBJ2-3, with 7 bases fitting TRBD1. Losses at the gene ends were 4 bases for V and 5 bases for J; bases not matched to a gene: 7. Germline assignment: CDR1 SGHNT and CDR2 YYREEE (reference sequence). The CDR3 has 14 residues. In DNA, the CDR3 is TGTGCCAGCAGCCAAAGGACAGGCGAAGATACGCAGTATTTT. This codes for CASSQRTGEDTQYF.

V gene TRBV7-2 combines with J gene TRBJ2-6, with TRBD1 identical over 11 bases. CDR3 length: 16 residues. Trimming at V came to 5 bases and at J to 0 bases, leaving 0 bases not matched to a gene. Germline V lookup: CDR1 SGHTA, CDR2 FQGNSA. The CDR3 sequence is CASSGTGGSGANVLTF. The CDR3 nucleotides are TGTGCCAGCAGCGGGACAGGGGGCTCTGGGGCCAACGTCCTGACTTTC. The full variable domain, in which reference TRBV7-2 and TRBJ2-6 provide the parts outside the CDR3, is GAGVSQSPSNKVTEKGKDVELRCDPISGHTALYWYRQSLGQGLEFLIYFQGNSAPDKSGLPSDRFSAERTGGSVSTLTIQRTQQEDSAVYLCASSGTGGSGANVLTFGAGSRLTVL.

The V gene is TRBV5-6, the J gene TRBJ2-7, with TRBD2 as a possible D gene (6 bases). Trimming left V 5 bases short and J 4 bases short, with 13 bases between. The germline V gene encodes CDR1 SGHDT and CDR2 YYEEEE. The CDR3 sequence is 13 residues long. This chain's CDR3 is CASRGFGGYEQYF. CDR3 DNA: TGTGCCAGCAGGGGATTTGGGGGGTACGAGCAGTACTTC.

This clone has only one observation. J is TRBJ1-2 and V is TRBV7-9; tentatively, D is TRBD1 (5 bases). Looked up from germline, CDR1 is SEHNR and CDR2 is FQNEAQ (reference sequence). Trimming left V 2 bases short and J 4 bases short, with 11 bases between. This CDR3 contains 14 residues. CDR3 nucleotide sequence: TGTGCCAGCAGCTTATGGGGGGAGGTCTATGGCTACACCTTC. Its translation: CASSLWGEVYGYTF. The full variable domain, with the rest looked up from reference TRBV7-9 and TRBJ1-2, is DTGVSQNPRHKITKRGQNVTFRCDPISEHNRLYWYRQTLGQGPEFLTYFQNEAQLEKSRLLSDRFSAERPKGSFSTLEIQRTEQGDSAMYLCASSLWGEVYGYTFGSGTRLTVV.

CDR3 nucleotide sequence: TGTGCCAGCGGAAGGACAGGGGGCGCATCTAACTATGGCTACACCTTC. Its translation: CASGRTGGASNYGYTF. This rearrangement joins TRBV7-2 to TRBJ1-2, with TRBD1 matching over 11 bases. Germline CDR1 is SGHTA and CDR2 is FQGNSA. CDR3 size: 16 residues. J gave up 0 bases and V 8 bases, and 8 bases lay outside the gene matches.

The V and J genes are TRBV6-1 and TRBJ2-1; perhaps TRBD2 as D (6 bases). The CDR3 spans 13 residues. Looked up from germline, CDR1 is MNHNS and CDR2 is SASEGT. Trimming removed 11 bases at V and 4 bases at J, with 15 bases between. Here the CDR3 DNA reads TGTGCCTGGTATTGTAGCGGATACAATGAGCAGTTCTTC. It translates to CAWYCSGYNEQFF.

V and J are TRBV6-1 and TRBJ1-2; 7 bases are shared with TRBD1. Trimming at V came to 5 bases and at J to 3 bases, leaving 6 bases not matched to a gene. Germline CDR1 MNHNS, CDR2 SASEGT. This CDR3 spans 14 amino acids. The CDR3 DNA reads as TGTGCCAGCAGTCCAGGGGGGTTTCACTATGGCTACACCTTC. Residues: CASSPGGFHYGYTF.

The CDR3 DNA follows: TGTGCCAGCAGCTGGACAGGCGCAGGGAACACCGGGGAGCTGTTTTTT. This translates into CASSWTGAGNTGELFF. The J gene is TRBJ2-2, the V gene TRBV5-6; the match to TRBD1 covers 7 bases. Trimming took 3 bases from V and 1 from J; bases not matched to a gene: 6. This CDR3 comprises 16 residues. CDR1 and CDR2 from the germline V gene are SGHDT and YYEEEE.

The chain recombines TRBV6-5 with TRBJ2-7, with D possibly TRBD1 on 6 matching bases. CDR3 length: 13 residues. The V end lost 4 bases, the J end lost 6 bases, and 13 bases lay between the germline ends. CDR1 MNHEY and CDR2 SVGAGI come from the germline V gene. The CDR3 nucleotides read TGTGCCAGCAGTTTCCAGGGGTATCTCGAGCAGTACTTC. This sequence encodes CASSFQGYLEQYF.

The chain recombines TRBV9 with TRBJ2-1, with 9 bases fitting TRBD2. The length of the CDR3 is 16 residues. V lost 2 bases and J lost 4; bases outside the gene matches: 7. Germline-derived CDR1 and CDR2 are SGDLS and YYNGEE. The CDR3 sequence: CASSVGTSFPYNEQFF. Here the CDR3 DNA reads TGTGCCAGCAGCGTCGGGACTAGCTTCCCGTACAATGAGCAGTTCTTC.

As concerns this clone: Germline is not matched at one junction end, which may reflect a read error. The rearrangement links TRBV7-7 to TRBJ2-3; 9 nucleotides agree with TRBD1. Germline lookup yields CDR1 SSHAT and CDR2 FNYEAQ (reference sequence). This CDR3 has 14 amino acids. The CDR3 protein is CASSHGQGTDTQYF. CDR3 sequence (DNA): TGTGCTAGCAGCCACGGACAGGGGACAGATACGCAGTATTTT.

The chain carries TRBV27 and TRBJ1-2; TRBD1 might be the D (6 bases). The germline V and J ends were trimmed by 4 bases and 8 bases, with 20 bases remaining between them. CDR1 and CDR2 (germline): MNHEY, SMNVEV (reference sequence). This CDR3 comprises 15 residues. CDR3: CASSSDQQGEGGYTF. In DNA, the CDR3 is TGTGCCAGCAGTTCCGATCAACAGGGAGAAGGCGGCTACACCTTC.

The J gene is TRBJ2-1, the V gene TRBV5-1; 10 bases are a match to TRBD2. There are 16 residues in the CDR3. Germline CDR1 and CDR2: SGHRS and YFSETQ. The V gene end was trimmed by 3 bases and the J gene end by 8 bases; junction bases not matched to a gene: 11. CDR3 region: CASSSTLAGALDEQFF. CDR3 coding DNA: TGCGCCAGCAGCTCGACTCTAGCGGGGGCATTAGATGAGCAGTTCTTC.

Comment on this clone: Other DNA variants within this sample encode the same CDR3. The chain recombines TRBV19 with TRBJ1-5; the D is unclear. V shed 3 bases and J shed 3 bases, with 9 bases lying between them. This CDR3 contains 14 residues. Germline CDR1 and CDR2: LNHDA and SQIVND (reference sequence). The CDR3 loop is CASSIPGVNQPQHF. The CDR3 bases are TGTGCCAGTAGTATCCCCGGGGTCAATCAGCCCCAGCATTTT.

The V and J genes are TRBV28 and TRBJ1-1; 7 nucleotides line up with TRBD1. V gave up 6 bases and J gave up 5 bases; unmatched junction bases: 9. The CDR3 consists of 14 residues. Germline V gene data show CDR1 as MDHEN and CDR2 as SYDVKM. The CDR3 loop reads CASRLGQKGTEAFF. CDR3 nucleotides: TGTGCCAGCAGGTTGGGACAGAAAGGGACTGAAGCTTTCTTT.

The chain couples TRBV5-5 to TRBJ1-2; 11 bases map to TRBD1. With V trimmed by 4 bases and J by 4 bases, 12 bases remained unmatched. CDR1 is SGHKS and CDR2 is YYEKEE in the germline V gene (reference sequence). There are 17 residues in the CDR3. CDR3 loop: CASSRMIGQGAGYGYTF. CDR3 bases: TGTGCCAGCAGCCGCATGATCGGACAGGGGGCGGGCTATGGCTACACCTTC.

The chain couples TRBV6-5 to TRBJ2-1; 7 bases line up with TRBD1. The CDR3 contains 15 residues. Losses at the gene ends were 6 bases for V and 2 bases for J; bases not matched to a gene: 7. Germline CDR1 is MNHEY and CDR2 is SVGAGI. The CDR3 nucleotides read TGTGCCAGCAGCGCCCGGGACAGCGCCTACAATGAGCAGTTCTTC. Translation: CASSARDSAYNEQFF.

The rearrangement uses TRBV4-3 and TRBJ1-3, with D perhaps TRBD1 (6 bases). V was clipped by 0 bases and J by 2 bases, with 8 bases between them. The CDR3 totals 15 residues. Germline V gene lookup returns CDR1 LGHNA and CDR2 YSLEER. As DNA, the CDR3 is TGCGCCAGCAGCCAAGAGTCAGGGGCTGGAAACACCATATATTTT. Protein product: CASSQESGAGNTIYF.

The chain combines TRBV7-8 with TRBJ1-4; 7 bases line up with TRBD1. J gave up 8 bases and V 5 bases, and 11 bases lay outside the gene matches. This CDR3 is built from 15 residues. CDR1 is SGHVS and CDR2 is FQNEAQ in the germline V gene. In DNA form, the CDR3 reads TGTGCCAGCAGCCCCATTGACAGGGTGGAGGAAAAACTGTTTTTT. This codes for CASSPIDRVEEKLFF. The full variable domain, with the rest looked up from reference TRBV7-8 and TRBJ1-4, is GAGVSQSPRYKVAKRGQDVALRCDPISGHVSLFWYQQALGQGPEFLTYFQNEAQLDKSGLPSDRFFAERPEGSVSTLKIQRTQQEDSAVYLCASSPIDRVEEKLFFGSGTQLSVL.

V gene TRBV5-1 combines with J gene TRBJ2-5; 11 bases agree with TRBD2. The DNA end is a closer match to TRBJ2-7, so the J assignment may be wrong. The CDR3 runs 18 residues. Germline V gene lookup returns CDR1 SGHRS and CDR2 YFSETQ. Here the CDR3 reads CASSFLVSGGDSSYEQYF. The CDR3 DNA reads TGCGCCAGCAGCTTTCTAGTTAGCGGGGGGGATAGCTCCTACGAGCAGTACTTC.

The sample holds a few counts of this clone. The chain uses TRBV19 and TRBJ1-1; D is undetermined. V dropped 0 bases and J dropped 3 bases, with 5 bases sitting between them. The CDR3 sequence is 13 residues long. The germline gives CDR1 LNHDA, CDR2 SQIVND (reference sequence). CDR3 coding DNA: TGTGCCAGTAGTATAGATGGCTACACTGAAGCTTTCTTT. Translating it yields CASSIDGYTEAFF.